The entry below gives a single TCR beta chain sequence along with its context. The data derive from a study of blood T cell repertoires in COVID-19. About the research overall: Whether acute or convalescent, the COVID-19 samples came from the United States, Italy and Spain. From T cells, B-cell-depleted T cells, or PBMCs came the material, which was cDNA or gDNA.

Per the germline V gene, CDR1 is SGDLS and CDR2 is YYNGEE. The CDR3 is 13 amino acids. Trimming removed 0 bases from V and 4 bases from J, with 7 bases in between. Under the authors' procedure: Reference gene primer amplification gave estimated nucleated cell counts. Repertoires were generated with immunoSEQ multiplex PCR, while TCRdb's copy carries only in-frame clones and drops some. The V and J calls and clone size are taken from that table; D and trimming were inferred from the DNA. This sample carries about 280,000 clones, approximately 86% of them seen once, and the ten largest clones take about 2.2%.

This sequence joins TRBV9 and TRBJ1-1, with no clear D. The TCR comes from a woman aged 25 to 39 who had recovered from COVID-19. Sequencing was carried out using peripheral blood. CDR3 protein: CASSVGVATEAFF. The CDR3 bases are TGTGCCAGCAGCGTAGGGGTAGCCACTGAAGCTTTCTTT.